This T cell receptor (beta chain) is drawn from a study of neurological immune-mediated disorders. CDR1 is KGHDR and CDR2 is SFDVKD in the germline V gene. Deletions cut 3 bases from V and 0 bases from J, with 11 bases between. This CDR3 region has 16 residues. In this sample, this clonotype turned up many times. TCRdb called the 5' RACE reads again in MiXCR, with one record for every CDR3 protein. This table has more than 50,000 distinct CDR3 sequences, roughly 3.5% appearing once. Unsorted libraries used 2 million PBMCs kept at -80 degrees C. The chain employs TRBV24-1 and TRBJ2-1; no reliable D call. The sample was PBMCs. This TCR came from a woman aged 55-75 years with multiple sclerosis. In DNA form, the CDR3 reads TGTGCCACCAGTGATAAGACCGTTGGCTCCTACAATGAGCAGTTCTTC. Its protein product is CATSDKTVGSYNEQFF.